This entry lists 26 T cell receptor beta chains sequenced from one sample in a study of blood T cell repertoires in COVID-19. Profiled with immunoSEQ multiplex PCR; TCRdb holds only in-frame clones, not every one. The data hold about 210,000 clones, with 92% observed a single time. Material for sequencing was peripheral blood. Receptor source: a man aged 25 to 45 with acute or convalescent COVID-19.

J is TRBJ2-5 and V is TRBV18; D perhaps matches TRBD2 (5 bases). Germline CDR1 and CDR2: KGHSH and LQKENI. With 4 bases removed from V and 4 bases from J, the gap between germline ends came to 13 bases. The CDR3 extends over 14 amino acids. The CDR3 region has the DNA TGTGCCAGCTCACACACGGGGAGTACAGAGACCCAGTACTTC. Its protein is CASSHTGSTETQYF.

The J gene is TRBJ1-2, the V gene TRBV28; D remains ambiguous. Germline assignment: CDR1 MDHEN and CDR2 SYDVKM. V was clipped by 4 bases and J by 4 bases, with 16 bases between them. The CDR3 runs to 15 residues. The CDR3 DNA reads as TGTGCCAGCAGTTCGGACCGGGCGGGGAGCTATGGCTACACCTTC. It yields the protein CASSSDRAGSYGYTF.

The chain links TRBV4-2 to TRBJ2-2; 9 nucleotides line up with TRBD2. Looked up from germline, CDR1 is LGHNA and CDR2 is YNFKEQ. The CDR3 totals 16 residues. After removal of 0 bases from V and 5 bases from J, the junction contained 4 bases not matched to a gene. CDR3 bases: TGTGCCAGCAGCCAAGAAGTAGCGGGAGAAACCGGGGAGCTGTTTTTT. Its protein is CASSQEVAGETGELFF.

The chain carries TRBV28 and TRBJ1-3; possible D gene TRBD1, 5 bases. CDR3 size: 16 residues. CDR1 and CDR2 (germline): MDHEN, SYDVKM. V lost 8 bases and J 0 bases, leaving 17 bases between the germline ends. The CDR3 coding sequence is TGTGCCAGCGGTGGTAGGGAGGGGAGCTCTGGAAACACCATATATTTT. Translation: CASGGREGSSGNTIYF. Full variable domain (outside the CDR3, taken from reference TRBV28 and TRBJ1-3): DVKVTQSSRYLVKRTGEKVFLECVQDMDHENMFWYRQDPGLGLRLIYFSYDVKMKEKGDIPEGYSVSREKKERFSLILESASTNQTSMYLCASGGREGSSGNTIYFGEGSWLTVV.

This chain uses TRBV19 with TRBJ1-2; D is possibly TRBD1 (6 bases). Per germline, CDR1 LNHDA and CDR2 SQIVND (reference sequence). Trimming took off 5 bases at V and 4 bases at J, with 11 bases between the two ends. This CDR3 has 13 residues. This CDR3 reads CASSVTGSYGYTF. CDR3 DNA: TGTGCCAGTAGTGTAACAGGGTCCTATGGCTACACCTTC.

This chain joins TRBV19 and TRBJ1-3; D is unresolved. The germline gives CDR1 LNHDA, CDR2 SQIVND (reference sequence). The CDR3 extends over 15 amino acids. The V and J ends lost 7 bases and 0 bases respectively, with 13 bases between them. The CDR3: CASTGKLSSGNTIYF. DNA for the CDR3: TGTGCCAGTACCGGGAAACTGTCCTCTGGAAACACCATATATTTT.

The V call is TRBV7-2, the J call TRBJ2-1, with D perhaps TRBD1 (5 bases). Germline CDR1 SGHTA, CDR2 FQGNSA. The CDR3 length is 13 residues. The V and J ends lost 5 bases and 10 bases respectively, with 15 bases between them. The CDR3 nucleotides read TGTGCCAGCAGCCCCCCATGGACACAAGAGCAGTTCTTC. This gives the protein CASSPPWTQEQFF.

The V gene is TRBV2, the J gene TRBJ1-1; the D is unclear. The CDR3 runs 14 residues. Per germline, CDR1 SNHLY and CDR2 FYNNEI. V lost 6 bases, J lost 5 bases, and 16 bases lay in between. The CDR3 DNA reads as TGTGCCAGCAGCCAAACCGGGGTTGGGACTGAAGCTTTCTTT. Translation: CASSQTGVGTEAFF. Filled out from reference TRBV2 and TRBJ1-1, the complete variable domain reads EPEVTQTPSHQVTQMGQEVILRCVPISNHLYFYWYRQILGQKVEFLVSFYNNEISEKSEIFDDQFSVERPDGSNFTLKIRSTKLEDSAMYFCASSQTGVGTEAFFGQGTRLTVV.

The CDR3 bases are TGTGCCAGTAGTGTCGACAGGGGGCTTCAGCCCCAGCATTTT. This encodes CASSVDRGLQPQHF. The chain combines TRBV19 with TRBJ1-5; 10 nucleotides align to TRBD1. The CDR3 covers 14 residues. The junction had 4 bases not matched to a gene; V was cut back by 5 bases and J by 6 bases. Germline lookup yields CDR1 LNHDA and CDR2 SQIVND (reference sequence). Drawing the rest from reference TRBV19 and TRBJ1-5, the complete variable domain is DGGITQSPKYLFRKEGQNVTLSCEQNLNHDAMYWYRQDPGQGLRLIYYSQIVNDFQKGDIAEGYSVSREKKESFPLTVTSAQKNPTAFYLCASSVDRGLQPQHFGDGTRLSIL.

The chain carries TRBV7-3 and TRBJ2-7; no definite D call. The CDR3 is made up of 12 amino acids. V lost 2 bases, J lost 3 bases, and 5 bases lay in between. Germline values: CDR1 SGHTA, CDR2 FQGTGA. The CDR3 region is CASSLYSYEQYF. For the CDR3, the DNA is TGTGCCAGCAGCTTATACAGCTACGAGCAGTACTTC.

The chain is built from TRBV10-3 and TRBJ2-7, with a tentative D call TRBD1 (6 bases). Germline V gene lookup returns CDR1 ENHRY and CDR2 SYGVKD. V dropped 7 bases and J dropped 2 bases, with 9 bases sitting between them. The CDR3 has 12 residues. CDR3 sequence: CAITDRTYEQYF. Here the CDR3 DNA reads TGTGCCATCACAGACAGGACCTACGAGCAGTACTTC.

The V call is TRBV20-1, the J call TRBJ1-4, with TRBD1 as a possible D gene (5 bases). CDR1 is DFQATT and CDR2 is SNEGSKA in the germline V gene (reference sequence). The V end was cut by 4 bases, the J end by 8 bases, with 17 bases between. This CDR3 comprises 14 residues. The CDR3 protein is CSAIEGAWGEKLFF. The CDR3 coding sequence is TGCAGTGCTATTGAAGGGGCCTGGGGCGAAAAACTGTTTTTT.

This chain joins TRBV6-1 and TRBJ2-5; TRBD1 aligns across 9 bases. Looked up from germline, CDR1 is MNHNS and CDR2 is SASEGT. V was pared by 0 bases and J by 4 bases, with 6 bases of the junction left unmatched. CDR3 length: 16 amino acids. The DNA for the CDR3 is TGTGCCAGCAGTGAAGCGCTGGGGACAGGGAGAGAGACCCAGTACTTC. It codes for CASSEALGTGRETQYF.

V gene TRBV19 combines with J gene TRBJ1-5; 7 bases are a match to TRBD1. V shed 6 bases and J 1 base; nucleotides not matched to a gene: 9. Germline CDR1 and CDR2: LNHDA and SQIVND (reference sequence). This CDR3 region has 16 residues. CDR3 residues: CASRSAGGLSNQPQHF. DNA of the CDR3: TGTGCCAGTAGATCTGCAGGGGGGTTGAGCAATCAGCCCCAGCATTTT.

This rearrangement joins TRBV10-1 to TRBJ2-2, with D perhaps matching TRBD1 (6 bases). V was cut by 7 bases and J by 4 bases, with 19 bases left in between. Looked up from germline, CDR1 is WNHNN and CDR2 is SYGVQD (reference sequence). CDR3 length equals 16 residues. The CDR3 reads CASTHTSRGGTGELFF. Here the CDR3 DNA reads TGCGCCAGCACTCATACCTCGAGAGGGGGCACCGGGGAGCTGTTTTTT.

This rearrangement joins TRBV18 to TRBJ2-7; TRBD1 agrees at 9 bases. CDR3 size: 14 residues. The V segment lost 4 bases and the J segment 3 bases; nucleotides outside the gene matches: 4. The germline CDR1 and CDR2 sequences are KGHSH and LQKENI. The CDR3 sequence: CASSLRDRDYEQYF. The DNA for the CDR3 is TGTGCCAGCTCACTCCGGGACAGGGACTACGAGCAGTACTTC. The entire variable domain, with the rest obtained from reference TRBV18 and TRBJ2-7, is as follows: NAGVMQNPRHLVRRRGQEARLRCSPMKGHSHVYWYRQLPEEGLKFMVYLQKENIIDESGMPKERFSAEFPKEGPSILRIQQVVRGDSAAYFCASSLRDRDYEQYFGPGTRLTVT.

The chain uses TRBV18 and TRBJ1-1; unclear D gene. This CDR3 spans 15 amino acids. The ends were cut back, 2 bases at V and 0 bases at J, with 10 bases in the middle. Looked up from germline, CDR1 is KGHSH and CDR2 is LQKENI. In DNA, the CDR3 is TGTGCCAGCTCACCATTCACAGAAATGAACACTGAAGCTTTCTTT. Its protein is CASSPFTEMNTEAFF.

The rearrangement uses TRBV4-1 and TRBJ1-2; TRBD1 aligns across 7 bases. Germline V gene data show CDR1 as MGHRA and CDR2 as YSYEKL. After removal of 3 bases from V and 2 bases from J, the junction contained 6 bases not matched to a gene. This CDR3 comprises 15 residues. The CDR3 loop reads CASSHPGQRNYGYTF. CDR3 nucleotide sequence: TGCGCCAGCAGCCACCCGGGACAGAGAAACTATGGCTACACCTTC.

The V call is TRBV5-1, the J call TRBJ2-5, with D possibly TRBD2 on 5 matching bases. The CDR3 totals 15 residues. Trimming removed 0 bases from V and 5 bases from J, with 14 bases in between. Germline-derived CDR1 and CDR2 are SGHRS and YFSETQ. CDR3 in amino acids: CASSLDSDPGETQYF. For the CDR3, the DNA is TGCGCCAGCAGCTTGGATTCGGACCCGGGGGAGACCCAGTACTTC.

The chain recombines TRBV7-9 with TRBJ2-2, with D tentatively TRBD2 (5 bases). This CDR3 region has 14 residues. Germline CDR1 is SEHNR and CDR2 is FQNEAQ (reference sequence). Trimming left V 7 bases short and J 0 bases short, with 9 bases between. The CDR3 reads CASNPGANTGELFF. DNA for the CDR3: TGTGCCAGCAATCCCGGGGCGAACACCGGGGAGCTGTTTTTT.

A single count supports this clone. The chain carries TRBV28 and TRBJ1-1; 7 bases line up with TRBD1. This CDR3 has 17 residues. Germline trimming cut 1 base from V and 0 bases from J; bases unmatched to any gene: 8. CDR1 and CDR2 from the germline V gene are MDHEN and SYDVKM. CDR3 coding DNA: TGTGCCAGCAGTTTATCCGTCTCCGGGACAGTGAACACTGAAGCTTTCTTT. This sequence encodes CASSLSVSGTVNTEAFF.

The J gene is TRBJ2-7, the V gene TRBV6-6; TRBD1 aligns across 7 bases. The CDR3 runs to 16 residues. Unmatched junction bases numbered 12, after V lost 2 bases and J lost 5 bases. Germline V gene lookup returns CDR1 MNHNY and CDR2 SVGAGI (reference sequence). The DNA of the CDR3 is TGTGCCAGCAGTTACGTGCCGACAGGGAGTAGGAACGAGCAGTACTTC. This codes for CASSYVPTGSRNEQYF.

The CDR3 region has the DNA TGTGCCTCAGGGACTAGTCGCCACGAGCAGTACTTC. It encodes CASGTSRHEQYF. The rearrangement joins TRBV2 to TRBJ2-7; 8 bases are a match to TRBD2. CDR3 length: 12 amino acids. Looked up from germline, CDR1 is SNHLY and CDR2 is FYNNEI. V shed 11 bases, J shed 5 bases, and the junction held 8 bases outside the gene matches.

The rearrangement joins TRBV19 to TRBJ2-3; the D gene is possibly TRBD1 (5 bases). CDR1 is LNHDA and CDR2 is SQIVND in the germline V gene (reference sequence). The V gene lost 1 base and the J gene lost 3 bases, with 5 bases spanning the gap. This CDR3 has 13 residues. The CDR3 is CASSIAGTDTQYF. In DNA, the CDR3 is TGTGCCAGTAGTATAGCAGGGACAGATACGCAGTATTTT.

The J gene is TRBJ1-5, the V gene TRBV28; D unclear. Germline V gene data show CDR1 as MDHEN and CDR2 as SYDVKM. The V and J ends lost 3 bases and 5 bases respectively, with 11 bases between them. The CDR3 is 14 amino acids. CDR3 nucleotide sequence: TGTGCCAGCAGTTTGAATGGGCTACATCAGCCCCAGCATTTT. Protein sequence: CASSLNGLHQPQHF.

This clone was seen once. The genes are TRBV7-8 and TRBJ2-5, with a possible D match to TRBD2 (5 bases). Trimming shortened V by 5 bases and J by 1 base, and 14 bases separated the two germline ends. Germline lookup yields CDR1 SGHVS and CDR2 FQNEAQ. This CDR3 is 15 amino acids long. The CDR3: CASSQAGGFQETQYF. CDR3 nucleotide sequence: TGTGCCAGCAGCCAAGCCGGAGGATTCCAAGAGACCCAGTACTTC. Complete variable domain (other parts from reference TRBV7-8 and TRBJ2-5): GAGVSQSPRYKVAKRGQDVALRCDPISGHVSLFWYQQALGQGPEFLTYFQNEAQLDKSGLPSDRFFAERPEGSVSTLKIQRTQQEDSAVYLCASSQAGGFQETQYFGPGTRLLVL.